Sequencing of this T cell receptor (beta chain) was carried out in a study of shared clonotypes between healthy human individuals. This clone showed up just once. Clones were read by immunoSEQ multiplex PCR, and TCRdb kept only the in-frame ones, dropping some. The sample shows a few hundred thousand clones, around 78% of them seen only once. The CDR3 consists of 13 residues. Trimming left V 5 bases short and J 3 bases short, with 11 bases between. CDR1 is LNHDA, CDR2 SQIVND, per germline (reference sequence). Each unsorted sample relied on roughly 82 million PBMCs as its source of genomic DNA. Sequencing was carried out using PBMCs. The TCR originated in a woman aged 40 to 50 in good health. Some clones in this sample may be carry-over from other donors' samples. The V call is TRBV19, the J call TRBJ2-7, with D possibly matching TRBD2 (5 bases). CDR3: CASSVGKGYEQYF. In nucleotides, the CDR3 is TGTGCCAGTAGTGTCGGGAAGGGCTACGAGCAGTACTTC. Variable domain in full (rest from reference TRBV19 and TRBJ2-7): DGGITQSPKYLFRKEGQNVTLSCEQNLNHDAMYWYRQDPGQGLRLIYYSQIVNDFQKGDIAEGYSVSREKKESFPLTVTSAQKNPTAFYLCASSVGKGYEQYFGPGTRLTVT.